This T cell receptor (beta chain) stems from a study of cytomegalovirus exposure and HLA in healthy donors. Study-level findings and limits: There were three CMV-associated chains whose specificity for CMV antigens was confirmed in vitro. For TCR beta chains, V- and J-gene trimming was later linked to a missense DCLRE1C variant.

PCR was performed using 60 Vbeta and 13 Jbeta primers. Libraries were prepared by immunoSEQ multiplex PCR; TCRdb keeps only in-frame clonotypes and omits some of them. The sample yields about 120,000 clones, 70% to 80% seen once. Comment on this clone: What it binds is unknown.

V lost 6 bases, J lost 0 bases, and 15 bases lay in between. Per germline, CDR1 KGHSH and CDR2 LQKENI. The CDR3 runs to 15 residues. The TCR was taken from a young woman in good health and CMV-seronegative. The V call is TRBV18, the J call TRBJ2-7; D possibly corresponds to TRBD1 (6 bases). Input material: PBMCs. CDR3 nucleotide sequence: TGTGCCAGCTCGTTACACCGGGACACCTCCTACGAGCAGTACTTC. It codes for CASSLHRDTSYEQYF.